This T cell receptor beta chain emerged from a study of T cell changes during pregnancy in multiple sclerosis. Germline V CDR1 and CDR2: MNHEY, SVGAGI. This CDR3 is built from 15 residues. The J segment lost 2 bases and the V segment lost 0 bases, leaving 4 bases of the junction unmatched. TCRdb keeps only in-frame clones here, not all; method: immunoSEQ multiplex PCR. The sample lists 30,000 to 45,000 clones, roughly 90% occurring once. This sequence originates from a female donor with multiple sclerosis, enrolled in a pregnancy study. The sequences come from CD8+ T cells from peripheral blood mononuclear cells, collected before pregnancy. The chain has TRBV6-5 and TRBJ2-7; 7 nucleotides agree with TRBD1. The CDR3 nucleotides read TGTGCCAGCAGTTACTCGACAGGGCTGGCCTACGAGCAGTACTTC. Its protein product is CASSYSTGLAYEQYF.